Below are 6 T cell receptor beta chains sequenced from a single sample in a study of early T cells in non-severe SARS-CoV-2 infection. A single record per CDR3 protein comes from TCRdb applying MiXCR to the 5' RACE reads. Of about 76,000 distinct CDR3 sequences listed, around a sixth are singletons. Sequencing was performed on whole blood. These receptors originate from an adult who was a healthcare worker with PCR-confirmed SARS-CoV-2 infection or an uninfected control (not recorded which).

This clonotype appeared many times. DNA of the CDR3: TGTGCCAGCAGTTACGCAGGCGGATCAGTAAAGAGCTCTGGAAACACCATATATTTT. Translation: CASSYAGGSVKSSGNTIYF. The J gene is TRBJ1-3, the V gene TRBV6-6; D is unclear. V was cut by 2 bases and J by 0 bases, with 20 bases left in between. Germline V gives CDR1 MNHNY, CDR2 SVGAGI (reference sequence). The CDR3 contains 19 residues.

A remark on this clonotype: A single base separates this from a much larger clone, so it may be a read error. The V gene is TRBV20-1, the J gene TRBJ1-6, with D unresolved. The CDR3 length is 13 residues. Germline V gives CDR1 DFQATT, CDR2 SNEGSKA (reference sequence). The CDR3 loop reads CSARHSPNSHLHF. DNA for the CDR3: TGCAGTGCTAGGCACAGTCCCAATTCACACCTCCACTTT.

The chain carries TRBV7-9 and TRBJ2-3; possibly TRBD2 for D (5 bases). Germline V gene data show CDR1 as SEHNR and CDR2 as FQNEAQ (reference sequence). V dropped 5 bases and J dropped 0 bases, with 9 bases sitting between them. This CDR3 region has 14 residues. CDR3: CASSVRTSTDTQYF. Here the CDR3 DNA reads TGTGCCAGCAGCGTCAGGACTAGCACAGATACGCAGTATTTT.

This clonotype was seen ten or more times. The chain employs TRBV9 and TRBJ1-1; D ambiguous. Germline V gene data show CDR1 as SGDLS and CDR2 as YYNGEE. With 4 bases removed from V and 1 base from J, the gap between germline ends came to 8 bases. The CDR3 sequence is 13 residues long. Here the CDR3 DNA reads TGTGCCAGCAGCTCACGACAGAACACTGAAGCTTTCTTT. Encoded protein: CASSSRQNTEAFF.

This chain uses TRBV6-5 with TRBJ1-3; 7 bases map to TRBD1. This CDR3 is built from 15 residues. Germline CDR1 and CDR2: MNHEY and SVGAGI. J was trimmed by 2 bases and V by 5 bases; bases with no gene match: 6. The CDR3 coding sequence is TGTGCCAGCAGTCTATCCGGGACAGCTGGAAACACCATATATTTT. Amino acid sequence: CASSLSGTAGNTIYF.

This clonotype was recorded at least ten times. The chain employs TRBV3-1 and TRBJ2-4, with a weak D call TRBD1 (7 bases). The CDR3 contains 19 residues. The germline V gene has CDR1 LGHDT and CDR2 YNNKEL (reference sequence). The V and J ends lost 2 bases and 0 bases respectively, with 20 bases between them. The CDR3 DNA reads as TGTGCCAGCAGCCAACGGCCAGGGGGAGGTATCATAGCCAAAAACATTCAGTACTTC. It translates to CASSQRPGGGIIAKNIQYF.